The rows below give T cell receptor beta chains drawn from one sample of a study of blood T cell repertoires in COVID-19. TCRdb's copy holds only in-frame clones and misses some; the assay was immunoSEQ multiplex PCR. The sample holds around 210,000 clones; roughly 75% are singletons and the top ten take 5.5% to 7%. Sequences were obtained from peripheral blood. The origin of the receptors is a woman in her seventies with acute or convalescent COVID-19. CDR3s include the opening cysteine and the closing phenylalanine or tryptophan.

V	J	CDR3
TRBV9	TRBJ2-7	CASSTTDSTGEQYF
TRBV9	TRBJ2-1	CASSVLAGDNEQFF
TRBV24-1	TRBJ1-4	CATSDLMRKAEPTNEKLFF
TRBV4-1	TRBJ2-3	CASSQEGTRQYF
TRBV18	TRBJ1-2	CASSNYRESYGYTF
TRBV5-4	TRBJ2-1	CASSLAGGGDEQFF
TRBV2	TRBJ2-2	CASRDRGTGELFF
TRBV7-3	TRBJ2-2	CASSLLSRGNGELFF
TRBV18	TRBJ2-7	CASSPGQTYEQYF
TRBV28	TRBJ1-6	CASSPGTGDSPLHF
TRBV4-2	TRBJ1-1	CASSQAGTGQTEAFF
TRBV28	TRBJ2-3	CASSSVRLAGGGTDTQYF
TRBV5-4	TRBJ1-4	CASSMTASNEKLFF
TRBV12-3/TRBV12-4	TRBJ2-1	CASSFRSVDEQFF
TRBV6-5	TRBJ2-2	CASTLSPNTGELFF
TRBV10-3	TRBJ2-7	CAISERTSANEQYF
TRBV19	TRBJ2-2	CASSSWTGLAELFF
TRBV6-5	TRBJ2-7	CASSSPTSGRTYEQYF
TRBV12-1	TRBJ2-3	CASSPTNTDTQYF
TRBV3-1/TRBV3-2	TRBJ1-1	CASSQGAGDAEAFF
TRBV18	TRBJ2-1	CASSPSTDNEQFF
TRBV28	TRBJ1-4	CASRGQKEKLFF
TRBV5-4	TRBJ2-3	CASSLGGFQGADTQYF
TRBV9	TRBJ2-1	CASSLIGASVGDNEQFF
TRBV15	TRBJ2-2	CATSTRQKSNTGELFF
TRBV7-2	TRBJ1-5	CASSRGDSNQPQHF
TRBV7-9	TRBJ1-4	CASSQMVAGDEKLFF
TRBV19	TRBJ1-5	CASMQGTGNQPQHF